This T cell receptor beta chain was captured in a study of blood T cell repertoires in COVID-19. The overall study: Sites across the United States, Italy and Spain contributed samples from acute and convalescent COVID-19. In each case, the material was cDNA or gDNA derived from T cells, B-cell-depleted T cells, or PBMCs.

The sample holds one count of this clone. The authors' processing: The assay estimated nucleated cells by amplifying reference gene primers. Profiled with immunoSEQ multiplex PCR; TCRdb holds only in-frame clones, not every one. V and J calls and clone size follow that table, whereas D and trimming were derived from the DNA. The table includes approximately 150,000 clones, 85% detected once. Germline V gives CDR1 SGDLS, CDR2 YYNGEE. This CDR3 has 13 residues. Trimming pared 3 bases from V and 5 bases from J, leaving 9 bases between. This clonotype was sampled from a man in his forties with acute or convalescent COVID-19. The sample comprised peripheral blood. This rearrangement joins TRBV9 to TRBJ2-1, with unresolved D. This CDR3 reads CASSGKEDNEQFF. In nucleotides, the CDR3 is TGTGCCAGCAGCGGAAAAGAGGACAATGAGCAGTTCTTC.